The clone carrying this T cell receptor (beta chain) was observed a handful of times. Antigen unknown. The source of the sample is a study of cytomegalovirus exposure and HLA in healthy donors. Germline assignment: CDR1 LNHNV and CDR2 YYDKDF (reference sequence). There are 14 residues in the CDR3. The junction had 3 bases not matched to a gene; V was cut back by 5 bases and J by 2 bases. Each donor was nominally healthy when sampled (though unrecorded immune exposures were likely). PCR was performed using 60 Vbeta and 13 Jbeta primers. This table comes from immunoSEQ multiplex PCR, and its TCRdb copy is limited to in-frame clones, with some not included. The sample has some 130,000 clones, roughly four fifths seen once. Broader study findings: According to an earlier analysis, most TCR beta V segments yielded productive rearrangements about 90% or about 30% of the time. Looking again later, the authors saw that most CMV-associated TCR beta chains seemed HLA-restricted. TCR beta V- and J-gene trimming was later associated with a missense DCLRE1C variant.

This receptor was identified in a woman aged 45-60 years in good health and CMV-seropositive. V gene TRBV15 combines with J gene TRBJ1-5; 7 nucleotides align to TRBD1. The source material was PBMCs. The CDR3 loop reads CATSGTGGNQPQHF. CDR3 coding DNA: TGTGCCACCAGCGGAACAGGGGGCAATCAGCCCCAGCATTTT.